The rows below give T cell receptor beta chains drawn from one sample of a study of blood T cell repertoires in COVID-19. Clones were sequenced by immunoSEQ multiplex PCR, and TCRdb holds only the in-frame ones, with some missing. The table includes approximately 210,000 clones, roughly 85% detected once. Sequenced input: peripheral blood. The receptors come from a woman in her seventies with active or convalescent COVID-19. The CDR3 runs from the conserved cysteine through the conserved F or W. Each record gives: clone size, J gene, CDR3 length, D gene, V gene, CDR3 protein, CDR3 DNA. D genes are given only for firm matches. Clone size is given for some rows only: seen once, a few or many times, or a class if the clone is expanded.

- | TRBJ2-7 | 14 | - | TRBV7-9 | CASSKTTGRGEQYF | TGTGCCAGCAGCAAGACGACAGGGCGGGGCGAGCAGTACTTC
- | TRBJ1-2 | 15 | TRBD1 | TRBV6-6 | CASSYADRGGVSDTF | TGTGCCAGCAGTTACGCGGACAGGGGGGGAGTTAGTGACACCTTC
- | TRBJ2-1 | 15 | TRBD2 | TRBV7-9 | CASSPGLANYNEQFF | TGTGCCAGCAGCCCGGGACTAGCGAACTACAATGAGCAGTTCTTC
once | TRBJ1-2 | 14 | TRBD1 | TRBV2 | CASTGDRGYFGYTF | TGTGCCAGCACGGGGGACAGGGGTTACTTTGGCTACACCTTC
- | TRBJ2-7 | 15 | TRBD1 | TRBV27 | CASKGTGRSSYEQYF | TGTGCCAGCAAGGGGACAGGACGGAGCTCCTACGAGCAGTACTTC
- | TRBJ2-1 | 14 | TRBD2 | TRBV6-5 | CASGAGAPYNEQFF | TGTGCCAGCGGGGCGGGAGCCCCCTACAATGAGCAGTTCTTC
- | TRBJ2-5 | 13 | - | TRBV6-6 | CASRPGPQETQYF | TGTGCCAGCAGGCCGGGTCCTCAAGAGACCCAGTACTTC
- | TRBJ1-1 | 14 | - | TRBV7-2 | CASSSFGGEAEAFF | TGTGCCAGCAGCAGCTTTGGGGGCGAGGCTGAAGCTTTCTTT
- | TRBJ2-1 | 14 | TRBD1 | TRBV2 | CASGDRVSANEQFF | TGTGCCAGCGGTGACAGGGTCTCGGCCAATGAGCAGTTCTTC
- | TRBJ2-6 | 19 | TRBD1 | TRBV7-9 | CASSLGSLGQGSGANVLTF | TGTGCCAGCAGCTTAGGATCCCTGGGACAGGGATCTGGGGCCAACGTCCTGACTTTC
- | TRBJ2-7 | 15 | - | TRBV5-1 | CASSLEAGSSYEQYF | TGCGCCAGCAGCTTGGAGGCAGGAAGCTCCTACGAGCAGTACTTC
- | TRBJ2-7 | 15 | TRBD1 | TRBV7-2 | CASSFAGQGEVEQYF | TGTGCCAGCAGCTTCGCCGGACAGGGAGAGGTCGAGCAGTACTTC
- | TRBJ2-4 | 15 | - | TRBV11-2 | CASSLNPQGRNIQYF | TGTGCCAGCAGCTTAAATCCTCAGGGGCGAAACATTCAGTACTTC
- | TRBJ2-7 | 11 | - | TRBV30 | CAWSVLNEQYF | TGTGCCTGGAGTGTACTGAACGAGCAGTACTTC
- | TRBJ1-2 | 15 | - | TRBV5-4 | CASSPRSGTDYGYTF | TGTGCCAGCAGCCCTAGGAGCGGGACGGACTATGGCTACACCTTC
- | TRBJ2-5 | 15 | TRBD1 | TRBV9 | CASSPRTGPQETQYF | TGTGCCAGCAGCCCTCGGACAGGCCCCCAAGAGACCCAGTACTTC
- | TRBJ1-1 | 16 | - | TRBV19 | CASSLQGIGPNTEAFF | TGTGCCAGTAGTCTACAGGGAATAGGCCCTAACACTGAAGCTTTCTTT
- | TRBJ2-3 | 16 | TRBD2 | TRBV27 | CASRALSGTSTDTQYF | TGTGCCAGCAGAGCCCTTAGCGGGACGAGCACAGATACGCAGTATTTT
- | TRBJ2-1 | 13 | TRBD2 | TRBV9 | CASSARLADEQFF | TGTGCCAGCAGCGCCCGACTAGCGGATGAGCAGTTCTTC
few | TRBJ1-4 | 17 | - | TRBV3-1/TRBV3-2 | CASSQGSSPALSEKLFF | TGTGCCAGCAGCCAAGGGAGTTCCCCAGCGTTAAGTGAAAAACTGTTTTTT
few | TRBJ2-2 | 14 | - | TRBV2 | CASSDDWISGELFF | TGTGCCAGCAGTGACGACTGGATAAGCGGGGAGCTGTTTTTT
- | TRBJ1-2 | 18 | TRBD1 | TRBV7-2 | CASSLIVTGMLSNYGYTF | TGTGCCAGCAGCTTAATTGTGACAGGGATGTTATCTAACTATGGCTACACCTTC
- | TRBJ2-7 | 17 | - | TRBV3-1/TRBV3-2 | CASSDRLGGGIRYEQYF | TGTGCCAGCAGCGACCGTCTAGGCGGCGGGATACGGTACGAGCAGTACTTC
once | TRBJ1-5 | 14 | - | TRBV6-2/TRBV6-3 | CASSPWRGNQPQHF | TGTGCCAGCAGCCCCTGGCGGGGGAATCAGCCCCAGCATTTT
few | TRBJ1-2 | 14 | - | TRBV25-1 | CASSEYHGNYGYTF | TGTGCCAGCAGTGAATATCACGGGAACTATGGCTACACCTTC
- | TRBJ2-7 | 14 | TRBD2 | TRBV11-2 | CASSSRAGGDEQYF | TGTGCCAGCAGCTCCCGGGCGGGGGGCGACGAGCAGTACTTC
- | TRBJ2-5 | 12 | - | TRBV29-1 | CSVEAEAETQYF | TGCAGCGTTGAAGCTGAAGCGGAGACCCAGTACTTC
- | TRBJ2-7 | 13 | - | TRBV6-5 | CASTKPTAYEQYF | TGTGCCAGCACCAAGCCGACAGCCTACGAGCAGTACTTC
- | TRBJ2-7 | 18 | - | TRBV5-6 | CASSRPVARGLGTYEQYF | TGTGCCAGCAGTCGACCTGTAGCGCGCGGGCTCGGTACCTACGAGCAGTACTTC
- | TRBJ2-2 | 13 | TRBD2 | TRBV27 | CASSPLAGGELFF | TGTGCCAGCAGTCCCCTAGCGGGAGGGGAGCTGTTTTTT
- | TRBJ2-7 | 17 | - | TRBV21-1 | CASNVIKCRDRGYEQYF | TGTGCCAGCAACGTAATAAAATGTCGGGACAGGGGCTACGAGCAGTACTTC
- | TRBJ1-5 | 17 | TRBD1 | TRBV4-1 | CASSGTGVKLGNQPQHF | TGCGCCAGCAGCGGTACAGGGGTCAAATTAGGCAATCAGCCCCAGCATTTT
once | TRBJ2-1 | 13 | TRBD2 | TRBV7-6 | CASSPGTSNEQFF | TGTGCCAGCAGCCCCGGGACTAGCAATGAGCAGTTCTTC
- | TRBJ1-2 | 17 | - | TRBV4-1 | CASRNPVATDRLYGYTF | TGCGCCAGCAGGAACCCCGTGGCGACAGACCGACTCTATGGCTACACCTTC
- | TRBJ2-1 | 16 | TRBD2 | TRBV9 | CASSVGTSGGSSEQFF | TGTGCCAGCAGCGTAGGGACTAGCGGGGGTAGTAGTGAGCAGTTCTTC
- | TRBJ2-7 | 12 | - | TRBV30 | CAWSVQGYEQYF | TGTGCCTGGAGTGTTCAGGGCTACGAGCAGTACTTC
- | TRBJ1-5 | 14 | - | TRBV7-2 | CASSSGRSNQPQHF | TGTGCCAGCAGCTCAGGGAGGAGCAATCAGCCCCAGCATTTT
- | TRBJ1-5 | 19 | TRBD1 | TRBV7-6 | CASSLGWRPGGLSNQPQHF | TGTGCCAGCAGCCTGGGGTGGAGGCCAGGGGGCCTTAGCAATCAGCCCCAGCATTTT
- | TRBJ1-2 | 13 | TRBD1 | TRBV7-2 | CASTRDRGYGYTF | TGTGCCAGCACCCGGGACAGGGGCTATGGCTACACCTTC
- | TRBJ2-7 | 13 | TRBD1 | TRBV28 | CASSPGQTYEQYF | TGTGCCAGCAGCCCGGGACAGACCTACGAGCAGTACTTC
few | TRBJ2-1 | 15 | - | TRBV5-1 | CASSAIYSSYNEQFF | TGCGCCAGCAGCGCTATCTACAGCTCCTACAATGAGCAGTTCTTC
- | TRBJ2-7 | 12 | - | TRBV28 | CASSRGLAGQYF | TGTGCCAGCAGCCGAGGGCTAGCTGGGCAGTACTTC
few | TRBJ1-3 | 13 | TRBD1 | TRBV29-1 | CSVAGQGGNTIYF | TGCAGCGTTGCGGGACAGGGAGGAAACACCATATATTTT
- | TRBJ1-5 | 13 | - | TRBV19 | CASSMTGGQPQHF | TGTGCCAGTAGTATGACAGGCGGTCAGCCCCAGCATTTT